The clone carrying this T cell receptor beta chain was detected only once. Between the trimmed V and J ends, which lost 7 bases and 5 bases, there was a span of 18 bases. The CDR3 contains 15 residues. Germline CDR1 MDHEN, CDR2 SYDVKM. Per the authors' pipeline: Amplifying reference gene primers gave estimates of nucleated cell counts. TCRdb keeps only in-frame clones here, not all; method: immunoSEQ multiplex PCR. V, J and clone size reflect that table, while D and trimming were determined from the DNA. This sample has around 170,000 clones, with about 90% found just once. This sample is drawn from a study of blood T cell repertoires in COVID-19. Study overall: The cDNA or gDNA used as material had been derived from T cells, B-cell-depleted T cells, or PBMCs.

Sequencing used PBMCs or T cells enriched from blood (not recorded which). The chain carries TRBV28 and TRBJ2-1; D is undetermined. The receptor's source is a woman aged 45-60 years who had recovered from COVID-19. The CDR3 DNA follows: TGTGCCAGCACCCTCGCTAGGCCCGGCGACAATGAGCAGTTCTTC. It translates to CASTLARPGDNEQFF.